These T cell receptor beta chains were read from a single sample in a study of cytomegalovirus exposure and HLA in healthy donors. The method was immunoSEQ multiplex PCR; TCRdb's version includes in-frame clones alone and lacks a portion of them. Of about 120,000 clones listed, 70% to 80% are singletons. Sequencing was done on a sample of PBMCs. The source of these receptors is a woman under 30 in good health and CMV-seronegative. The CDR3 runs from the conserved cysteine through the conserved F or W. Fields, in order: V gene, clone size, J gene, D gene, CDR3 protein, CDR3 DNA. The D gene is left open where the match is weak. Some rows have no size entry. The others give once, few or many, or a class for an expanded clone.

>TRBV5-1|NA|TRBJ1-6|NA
CASSLIIGSPLHF
TGCGCCAGCAGCTTGATCATCGGTTCACCCCTCCACTTT
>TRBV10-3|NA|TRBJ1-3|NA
CAIGETSGNTIYF
TGTGCCATCGGGGAGACCTCTGGAAACACCATATATTTT
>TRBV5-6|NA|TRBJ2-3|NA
CASRKDWYTDTQYF
TGTGCCAGCAGGAAGGACTGGTACACAGATACGCAGTATTTT
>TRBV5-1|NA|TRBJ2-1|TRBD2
CASSLDSGVYNEQFF
TGCGCCAGCAGCCTAGATAGCGGGGTATACAATGAGCAGTTCTTC
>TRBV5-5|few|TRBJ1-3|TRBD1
CASSFGTGRNTIYF
TGTGCCAGCAGCTTTGGGACAGGGAGGAACACCATATATTTT
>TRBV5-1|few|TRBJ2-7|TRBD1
CASSSRLTGGEQYF
TGCGCCAGCAGCTCCCGCCTGACAGGGGGCGAGCAGTACTTC
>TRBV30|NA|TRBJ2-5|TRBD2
CAWSRLAGGYQETQYF
TGTGCCTGGAGTCGGCTAGCGGGGGGGTACCAAGAGACCCAGTACTTC
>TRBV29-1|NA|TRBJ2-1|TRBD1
CSVQTGRNEQFF
TGCAGCGTACAGACAGGGCGTAATGAGCAGTTCTTC
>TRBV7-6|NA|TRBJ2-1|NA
CASSLGSGLYNEQFF
TGTGCCAGCAGCTTAGGTAGCGGTCTTTACAATGAGCAGTTCTTC
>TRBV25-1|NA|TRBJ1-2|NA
CASRAQNGYTF
TGTGCCAGCAGAGCGCAGAATGGCTACACCTTC
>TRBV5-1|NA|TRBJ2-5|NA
CASSSRLETQYF
TGCGCCAGCAGCTCCCGTTTGGAGACCCAGTACTTC
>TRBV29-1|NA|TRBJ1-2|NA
CSVEPGQSGYTF
TGCAGCGTTGAGCCCGGACAGTCAGGCTACACCTTC
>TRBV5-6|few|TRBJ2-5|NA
CASSLATTGETQYF
TGTGCCAGCAGCTTGGCGACTACAGGGGAGACCCAGTACTTC
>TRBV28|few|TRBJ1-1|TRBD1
CASSSSNNRGGKAFF
TGTGCCAGCAGTTCAAGTAACAACAGGGGGGGGAAAGCTTTCTTT
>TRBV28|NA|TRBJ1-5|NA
CASSSPTGMHNQPQHF
TGTGCCAGCAGTTCCCCGACAGGCATGCACAATCAGCCCCAGCATTTT
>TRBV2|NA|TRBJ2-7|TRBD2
CASSSGGEYF
TGTGCCAGCAGTAGCGGGGGGGAGTACTTC
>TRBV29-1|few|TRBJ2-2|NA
CSVTGKLDGELFF
TGCAGCGTGACCGGGAAACTAGATGGGGAGCTGTTTTTT
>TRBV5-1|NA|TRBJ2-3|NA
CASSFSGVGTDTQYF
TGCGCCAGCAGCTTTTCCGGGGTAGGCACAGATACGCAGTATTTT
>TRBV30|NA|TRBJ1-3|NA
CAWSVLENSGNTIYF
TGTGCCTGGAGTGTTTTGGAGAACTCTGGAAACACCATATATTTT
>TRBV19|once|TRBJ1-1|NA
CASSIVSGSRTEAFF
TGTGCCAGTAGTATAGTGTCGGGGTCACGCACTGAAGCTTTCTTT
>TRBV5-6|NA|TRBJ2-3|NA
CASSFVSGADTQYF
TGTGCCAGCAGCTTCGTGTCGGGGGCAGATACGCAGTATTTT
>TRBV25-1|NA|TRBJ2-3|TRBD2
CASSERASGGGTDTQYF
TGTGCCAGCAGTGAACGGGCTAGCGGGGGTGGCACAGATACGCAGTATTTT